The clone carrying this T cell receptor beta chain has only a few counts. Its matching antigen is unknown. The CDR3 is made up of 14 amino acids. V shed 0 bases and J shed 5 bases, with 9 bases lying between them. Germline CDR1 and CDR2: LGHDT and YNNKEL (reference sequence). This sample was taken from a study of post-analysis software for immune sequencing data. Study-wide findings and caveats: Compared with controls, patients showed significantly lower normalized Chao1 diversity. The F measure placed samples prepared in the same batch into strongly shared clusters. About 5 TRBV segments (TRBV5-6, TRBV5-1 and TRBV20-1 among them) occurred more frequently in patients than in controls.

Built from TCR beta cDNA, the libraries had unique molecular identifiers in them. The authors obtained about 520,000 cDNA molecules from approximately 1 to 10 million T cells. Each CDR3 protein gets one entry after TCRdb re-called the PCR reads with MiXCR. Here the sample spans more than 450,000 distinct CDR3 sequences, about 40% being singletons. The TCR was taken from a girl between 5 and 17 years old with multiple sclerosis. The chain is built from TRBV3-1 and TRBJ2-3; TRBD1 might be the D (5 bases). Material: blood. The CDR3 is CASSQDRGLDTQYF. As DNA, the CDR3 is TGTGCCAGCAGCCAAGATAGGGGATTAGATACGCAGTATTTT.